Presented here are 24 T cell receptor beta chains from one specimen sequenced in a study of T cells after yellow fever vaccination. TCRdb re-called the 5' RACE reads through MiXCR, storing one row per CDR3 protein. The table lists some 300,000 distinct CDR3 sequences, less than 9.5% of them singletons, with around 3.4% in the top ten. Source: CD4+ T cells sorted from PBMCs, taken 5 days after the yellow fever booster vaccination. Receptor source: a man aged 18 to 35 who received the YFV17D yellow fever vaccine.

This clonotype was recorded once. The chain employs TRBV20-1 and TRBJ1-5; D perhaps matches TRBD1 (6 bases). Trimming pared 1 base from V and 6 bases from J, leaving 13 bases between. This CDR3 contains 14 residues. Germline V gene data show CDR1 as DFQATT and CDR2 as SNEGSKA (reference sequence). CDR3 in amino acids: CSARAATGTQPQHF. DNA of the CDR3: TGCAGTGCTAGAGCGGCAACAGGGACTCAGCCCCAGCATTTT.

There are many counts of this clonotype. The chain carries TRBV5-5 and TRBJ2-5, with D unclear. Germline CDR1 reads SGHKS; CDR2 reads YYEKEE (reference sequence). The germline V and J ends were trimmed by 2 bases and 2 bases, with 7 bases remaining between them. The CDR3 totals 13 residues. The CDR3 loop reads CASSLYGQETQYF. The CDR3 region has the DNA TGTGCCAGCAGCTTATACGGACAAGAGACCCAGTACTTC.

V usage is TRBV20-1 and J usage is TRBJ1-1; possibly TRBD1 for D (5 bases). Germline loops: CDR1 DFQATT, CDR2 SNEGSKA (reference sequence). This CDR3 has 14 residues. Trimming cost V 1 base and J 3 bases, with 12 bases left between them. CDR3 residues: CSARVGAGYTEAFF. The CDR3 coding sequence is TGCAGTGCTAGAGTAGGGGCGGGGTACACTGAAGCTTTCTTT.

This clonotype was observed at least ten times. The chain recombines TRBV5-4 with TRBJ2-3; 7 nucleotides line up with TRBD1. The J segment lost 4 bases and the V segment lost 4 bases, leaving 9 bases of the junction unmatched. This CDR3 region has 15 residues. From germline, CDR1 is SGHNT and CDR2 YYREEE (reference sequence). Written as DNA, the CDR3 is TGTGCCAGCAGCCTGAAACGGGACAGTTCAGATACGCAGTATTTT. Its translation is CASSLKRDSSDTQYF.

This clonotype came up many times. The chain has TRBV4-1 and TRBJ1-1; D may be TRBD1 (5 bases). Trimming removed 3 bases at V and 7 bases at J, with 12 bases between. From germline, CDR1 is MGHRA and CDR2 YSYEKL. The CDR3 contains 13 residues. The CDR3 DNA follows: TGCGCCAGCAGCCAGGGGGTTAGGGATGAAGCTTTCTTT. This codes for CASSQGVRDEAFF.

This clonotype was recorded many times. This chain links TRBV4-1 with TRBJ2-1, with 8 bases identical to TRBD1. The length of the CDR3 is 13 residues. After removal of 8 bases from V and 9 bases from J, the junction contained 9 bases not matched to a gene. The germline gives CDR1 MGHRA, CDR2 YSYEKL. The CDR3, as DNA: TGCGCCAGCTTTTGGGGCCAGGGGGCTGAGCAGTTCTTC. Translation gives CASFWGQGAEQFF.

This clonotype was counted a few times. This chain uses TRBV20-1 with TRBJ2-7, with 15 bases that match TRBD2. The length of the CDR3 is 15 residues. From germline, CDR1 is DFQATT and CDR2 SNEGSKA (reference sequence). V was pared by 3 bases and J by 4 bases, with 4 bases of the junction left unmatched. CDR3 nucleotides: TGCAGTGCTAGGGGACTAGCGGGGGGCACGTACGAGCAGTACTTC. It translates to CSARGLAGGTYEQYF.

This clonotype occurred many times. The genes are TRBV5-1 and TRBJ1-2, with D uncertain. The CDR3 runs 14 residues. The V and J ends lost 1 base and 4 bases respectively, with 11 bases between them. CDR1 and CDR2 from the germline V gene are SGHRS and YFSETQ. Written as DNA, the CDR3 is TGCGCCAGCAGCTTGCTAGGCGGAGGCTATGGCTACACCTTC. Encoded protein: CASSLLGGGYGYTF.

This clonotype was detected a few times. The gene calls are TRBV7-9 and TRBJ2-3; 7 bases line up with TRBD1. The CDR3 sequence is 19 residues long. Germline CDR1 SEHNR, CDR2 FQNEAQ (reference sequence). V lost 2 bases to trimming and J lost 2 bases; unmatched junction nucleotides: 16. This chain's CDR3 is CASSLFYGLWDSNTDTQYF. CDR3 nucleotides: TGTGCCAGCAGCTTATTTTACGGTCTGTGGGACAGTAACACAGATACGCAGTATTTT.

In its sample, this clonotype was seen a few times. V and J are TRBV4-2 and TRBJ2-3, with D possibly matching TRBD2 (5 bases). The germline V and J ends were trimmed by 0 bases and 1 base, with 8 bases remaining between them. The CDR3 is 15 residues long. Germline lookup yields CDR1 LGHNA and CDR2 YNFKEQ. Here the CDR3 DNA reads TGTGCCAGCAGCCAAGAGAGGGCGGGCACAGATACGCAGTATTTT. Amino acid sequence: CASSQERAGTDTQYF.

The chain links TRBV5-1 to TRBJ1-2; D gene unclear. The CDR3 runs to 15 residues. From germline, CDR1 is SGHRS and CDR2 YFSETQ. V lost 0 bases to trimming and J lost 2 bases, with 11 bases between them. The CDR3 nucleotides are TGCGCCAGCAGCTTGGCCGTTGGGAAAAACTATGGCTACACCTTC. Protein: CASSLAVGKNYGYTF.

The rearrangement links TRBV27 to TRBJ2-5; 9 bases are a match to TRBD2. With 3 bases clipped from V and 1 base from J, the junction kept 3 bases outside the gene matches. The germline CDR1 and CDR2 sequences are MNHEY and SMNVEV (reference sequence). CDR3 size: 15 residues. The CDR3 sequence is CASSFGAGGQETQYF. CDR3 sequence (DNA): TGTGCCAGCAGTTTTGGAGCGGGGGGCCAAGAGACCCAGTACTTC.

Notes on this clonotype: A much more abundant neighbour one base away suggests this may be a read error. The chain uses TRBV6-1 and TRBJ2-1; the D gene is possibly TRBD2 (7 bases). V lost 2 bases and J 15 bases, leaving 26 bases between the germline ends. Germline V CDR1 and CDR2: MNHNS, SASEGT. The CDR3 contains 16 residues. CDR3: CASSESRGAVTLALFF. CDR3 nucleotide sequence: TGTGCCAGCAGTGAAAGCCGGGGGGCGGTCACCCTGGCTCTGTTCTTC.

In this sample, this clonotype turned up a few times. This sequence joins TRBV11-2 and TRBJ2-7, with TRBD1 matching over 8 bases. The CDR3 runs 17 residues. Germline values: CDR1 SGHAT, CDR2 FQNNGV. Trimming removed 4 bases from V and 2 bases from J; junction bases left unmatched: 13. CDR3 DNA: TGTGCCAGCAGCTGGTACAGGGGGTCCGGGAACCCCTACGAGCAGTACTTC. As protein: CASSWYRGSGNPYEQYF.

This clonotype was counted a few times. This chain connects TRBV12-3 or TRBV12-4 to TRBJ2-3; D gene unclear. V was clipped by 1 base and J by 1 base, with 9 bases between them. This CDR3 spans 15 amino acids. The CDR3 loop is CASSLDFQGTDTQYF. The CDR3 DNA follows: TGTGCCAGCAGTTTAGATTTCCAGGGCACAGATACGCAGTATTTT.

The chain recombines TRBV7-9 with TRBJ1-2; TRBD1 agrees at 7 bases. CDR3 size: 17 residues. Losses at the gene ends were 5 bases for V and 5 bases for J; bases not matched to a gene: 17. Germline lookup yields CDR1 SEHNR and CDR2 FQNEAQ (reference sequence). The CDR3 DNA is TGTGCCAGCAGCCTTGGGACAGCCATACCCCGCGTATATGGCTACACCTTC. This codes for CASSLGTAIPRVYGYTF.

This clonotype was observed a handful of times. The chain joins TRBV7-3 to TRBJ2-3; no definite D call. V was clipped by 0 bases and J by 7 bases, with 8 bases between them. Germline V gene data show CDR1 as SGHTA and CDR2 as FQGTGA. The CDR3 consists of 13 residues. CDR3 DNA sequence: TGTGCCAGCAGCTTAACGTTGGGGAATACGCAGTATTTT. It codes for CASSLTLGNTQYF.

V and J are TRBV9 and TRBJ1-2; 7 bases agree with TRBD1. Per the germline V gene, CDR1 is SGDLS and CDR2 is YYNGEE. The CDR3 totals 14 residues. V lost 2 bases and J lost 5; bases outside the gene matches: 6. CDR3 sequence: CASSVLDRDYGYTF. The CDR3 coding sequence is TGTGCCAGCAGCGTCCTCGACAGGGATTATGGCTACACCTTC.

This clonotype showed up just a few times. CDR3 in DNA: TGTGCCAGCAGTGACCGGGCCTGGGACAGCAATCAGCCCCAGCATTTT. Protein product: CASSDRAWDSNQPQHF. The V call is TRBV25-1, the J call TRBJ1-5, with TRBD1 as a possible D gene (5 bases). Trimming took 3 bases from V and 1 from J, leaving 13 bases between them. Germline V gene data show CDR1 as MGHDK and CDR2 as SYGVNS. This CDR3 region has 16 residues.

This clonotype showed up just a few times. This chain connects TRBV20-1 to TRBJ1-5, with 8 bases aligning to TRBD1. This CDR3 region has 15 residues. The junction had 9 bases not matched to a gene; V was cut back by 1 base and J by 7 bases. CDR1 and CDR2 from the germline V gene are DFQATT and SNEGSKA (reference sequence). Here the CDR3 DNA reads TGCAGTGCTAGAGCCTACGACAGGGGAGGACAGCCCCAGCATTTT. Encoded protein: CSARAYDRGGQPQHF.

This clonotype came up many times. The chain is built from TRBV5-1 and TRBJ2-7; no clear D. V lost 0 bases and J lost 3, with 10 bases in between. The CDR3 is 14 amino acids. Per germline, CDR1 SGHRS and CDR2 YFSETQ. CDR3 loop: CASSLGPAFYEQYV. The CDR3, as DNA: TGCGCCAGCAGCTTGGGGCCCGCATTCTACGAGCAGTACGTC.

This clonotype was observed a handful of times. This chain links TRBV5-1 with TRBJ1-4; tentative D call: TRBD1 (6 bases). The CDR3 is made up of 15 amino acids. Germline V gives CDR1 SGHRS, CDR2 YFSETQ. V gave up 0 bases and J gave up 8 bases, with 14 bases separating them. As DNA, the CDR3 is TGCGCCAGCAGCTTGGCTGGGGGCTCGGGGGAAAAACTGTTTTTT. This sequence encodes CASSLAGGSGEKLFF. Full variable domain (remainder filled in from reference TRBV5-1 and TRBJ1-4): KAGVTQTPRYLIKTRGQQVTLSCSPISGHRSVSWYQQTPGQGLQFLFEYFSETQRNKGNFPGRFSGRQFSNSRSEMNVSTLELGDSALYLCASSLAGGSGEKLFFGSGTQLSVL.

This clonotype appeared a few times. The rearrangement uses TRBV5-1 and TRBJ2-1; the D is unclear. This CDR3 has 13 amino acids. Germline V lookup: CDR1 SGHRS, CDR2 YFSETQ. The V end was cut by 6 bases, the J end by 5 bases, with 12 bases between. The CDR3 DNA reads as TGCGCCAGCACTCCCGGAGAGAACAATGAGCAGTTCTTC. Protein: CASTPGENNEQFF.

This clonotype occurred many times. The chain joins TRBV10-3 to TRBJ2-5; D remains unclear. The CDR3 has 13 amino acids. Looked up from germline, CDR1 is ENHRY and CDR2 is SYGVKD. Trimming took off 3 bases at V and 5 bases at J, with 10 bases between the two ends. This CDR3 reads CAISDSVGETQYF. CDR3 bases: TGTGCCATCAGTGACAGTGTCGGGGAGACCCAGTACTTC.